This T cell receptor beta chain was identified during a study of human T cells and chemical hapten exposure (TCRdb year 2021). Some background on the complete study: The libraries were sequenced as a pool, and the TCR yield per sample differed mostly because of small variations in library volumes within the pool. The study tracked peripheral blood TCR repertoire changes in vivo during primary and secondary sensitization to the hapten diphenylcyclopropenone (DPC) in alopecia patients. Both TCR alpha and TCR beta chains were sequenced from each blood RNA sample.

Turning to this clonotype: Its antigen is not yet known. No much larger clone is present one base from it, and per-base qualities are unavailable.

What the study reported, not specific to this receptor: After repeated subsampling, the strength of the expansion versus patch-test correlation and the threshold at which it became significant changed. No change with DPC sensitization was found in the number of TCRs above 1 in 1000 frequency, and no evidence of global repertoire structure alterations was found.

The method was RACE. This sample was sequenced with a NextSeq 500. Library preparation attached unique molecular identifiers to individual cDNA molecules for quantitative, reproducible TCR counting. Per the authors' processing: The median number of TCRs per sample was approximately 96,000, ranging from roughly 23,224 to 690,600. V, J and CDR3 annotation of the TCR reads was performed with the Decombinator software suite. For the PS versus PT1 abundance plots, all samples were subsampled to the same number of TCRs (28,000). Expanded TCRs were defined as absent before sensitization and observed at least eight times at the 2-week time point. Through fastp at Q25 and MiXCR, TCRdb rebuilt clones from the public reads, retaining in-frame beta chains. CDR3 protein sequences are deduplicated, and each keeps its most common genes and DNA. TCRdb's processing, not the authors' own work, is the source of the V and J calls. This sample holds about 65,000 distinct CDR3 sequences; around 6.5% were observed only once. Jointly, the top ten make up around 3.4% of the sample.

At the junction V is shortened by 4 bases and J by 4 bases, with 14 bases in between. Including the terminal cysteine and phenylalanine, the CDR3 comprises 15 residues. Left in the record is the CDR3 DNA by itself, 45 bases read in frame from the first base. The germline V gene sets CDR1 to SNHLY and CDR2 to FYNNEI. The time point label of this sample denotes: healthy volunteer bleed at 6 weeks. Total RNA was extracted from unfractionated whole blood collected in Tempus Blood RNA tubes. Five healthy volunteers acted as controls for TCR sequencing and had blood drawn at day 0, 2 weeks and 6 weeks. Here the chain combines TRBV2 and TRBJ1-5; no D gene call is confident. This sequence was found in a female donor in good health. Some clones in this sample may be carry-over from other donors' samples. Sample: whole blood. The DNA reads TGTGCCAGCAGTGTACGTCCCGTTGGAAATCAGCCCCAGCATTTT. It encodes CASSVRPVGNQPQHF.